The rows below give T cell receptor beta chains drawn from one sample of a study of Graves' ophthalmopathy and Graves' hyperthyroidism. TCRdb used MiXCR to reprocess the multiplex PCR reads, holding one entry per CDR3 protein. Of approximately 640,000 distinct CDR3 sequences listed, over 40% are singletons. Source material: peripheral blood. Source of these receptors: an adult man with Graves' ophthalmopathy. Both conserved end residues are part of each CDR3. The D gene is left open where the match is weak. Not every row has a clone size; where given, it reads once, few, many or a size class.

D,V,size,J,DNA,CDR3
TRBD2,TRBV5-6,once,TRBJ2-5,TGTGCCAGCAGCTGGGGTGGGACTAGCGGGGATCAAGAGACCCAGTACTTC,CASSWGGTSGDQETQYF
-,TRBV30,-,TRBJ2-7,TGTGCCTGGAGTGTACGACAGTACGAGCAGTACTTC,CAWSVRQYEQYF
TRBD1,TRBV15,-,TRBJ1-4,TGTGCCACCACCCCGGGACAGGGCATGGAGGAACTGTTTTTT,CATTPGQGMEELFF
-,TRBV7-2,-,TRBJ1-6,TGTGCCAGCAGCCGGACAGAGGCGGGGAATTCACCCCCCCACTTT,CASSRTEAGNSPPHF
-,TRBV14,-,TRBJ1-1,TGTGCCAGCAGCCTACAGGGTTGGACTGAAGCTTTCTTT,CASSLQGWTEAFF
-,TRBV5-4,-,TRBJ1-6,TGTGCCAGCAGCTTAGCCCCAGCGAATGGCTCACCCCTCCACTTT,CASSLAPANGSPLHF
-,TRBV6-6,many,TRBJ1-1,TGTGCCAGCAGTTACTCAAGCGAGAACACTGAAGCTTTCTTT,CASSYSSENTEAFF
-,TRBV7-3,-,TRBJ2-7,TGCACCAGCAGCCAGAGGGGCCTCTCCTACGAGCAGTACTTC,CTSSQRGLSYEQYF
TRBD2,TRBV4-3,few,TRBJ2-5,TGCGCCAGCAGCCAAGATTTCCCGCGGGGGGGCGGAGAGACCCAGTACTTC,CASSQDFPRGGGETQYF
-,TRBV2,many,TRBJ2-5,TGTGCCAGCAGTGAAGCGAGGGGTTCCCTCGAGACCCAGTACTTC,CASSEARGSLETQYF
-,TRBV25-1,-,TRBJ1-2,TGTGCCAGCAGTGGTGGGGCGCTCGGCTACACCTTC,CASSGGALGYTF
TRBD1,TRBV7-9,many,TRBJ1-1,TGTGCCAGCAGCTTAGCGCTTTGGACAGGGGGAGGGTCCATCACTGAAGCTTTCTTT,CASSLALWTGGGSITEAFF
-,TRBV20-1,-,TRBJ1-6,TGCAGTGCTAGAGATGAGGGGGGCGCCAATGGGGAAAATTCACCCCTCCACTTT,CSARDEGGANGENSPLHF